The 17 T cell receptor beta chains listed next were all sequenced from one sample in a study of a mutant IDH1 vaccine in newly diagnosed glioma. Repertoires were generated with immunoSEQ multiplex PCR, while TCRdb's copy carries only in-frame clones and drops some. This table holds tens of thousands of clones, about 85% found once. Described time point: baseline, week 1 (first vaccination visit). Treatment: pre-vaccination baseline after standard-of-care therapy. Sample: PBMCs, taken from a glioma patient treated with radiotherapy, temozolomide or both. The source is a woman aged 40 to 50 with glioma.

The V and J genes are TRBV7-9 and TRBJ1-4, with 12 bases matching TRBD1. The germline V gene encodes CDR1 SEHNR and CDR2 FQNEAQ (reference sequence). J lost 8 bases, V lost 1 base, and 2 bases had no gene match. CDR3 length: 15 amino acids. DNA of the CDR3: TGTGCCAGCAGCTTAGGGGACAGGGGGCACGAAAAACTGTTTTTT. Translating it yields CASSLGDRGHEKLFF.

This chain connects TRBV11-2 to TRBJ2-7; TRBD1 agrees at 9 bases. The V and J ends lost 5 bases and 6 bases, in that order; junction bases with no gene match: 11. This CDR3 is built from 15 residues. CDR1 and CDR2 (germline): SGHAT, FQNNGV. CDR3 amino acids: CASSARTGDSAEQYF. Here the CDR3 DNA reads TGTGCCAGCAGCGCCCGGACAGGGGACTCGGCCGAGCAGTACTTC.

DNA for the CDR3: TGTGCCAGCAGCCAATCGGGGGAGGGGGCGCACCCCGGGGAGCTGTTTTTT. Amino acid sequence: CASSQSGEGAHPGELFF. The chain is built from TRBV14 and TRBJ2-2; tentatively, D is TRBD1 or TRBD2 (7 bases each). In germline, CDR1 is SGHDN, CDR2 FVKESK. This CDR3 contains 17 residues. Deletions cut 2 bases from V and 6 bases from J, with 19 bases between.

This chain links TRBV4-1 with TRBJ1-2; 8 nucleotides match TRBD1. Unmatched junction bases numbered 7, after V lost 5 bases and J lost 2 bases. The CDR3 has 15 residues. From germline, CDR1 is MGHRA and CDR2 YSYEKL. CDR3 DNA sequence: TGCGCCAGCAGCTCCTACAGGGGGGAGAACTATGGCTACACCTTC. Translating gives CASSSYRGENYGYTF.

The V and J genes are TRBV7-6 and TRBJ2-5; D gene unclear. Germline CDR1 reads SGHVS; CDR2 reads FNYEAQ. Trimming removed 5 bases at V and 5 bases at J, with 6 bases between. CDR3 length equals 11 residues. The CDR3 nucleotides read TGTGCCAGCAGCCCCATGGAGACCCAGTACTTC. It encodes CASSPMETQYF.

The chain joins TRBV5-4 to TRBJ1-2; TRBD1 matches 11 bases. With 6 bases clipped from V and 2 bases from J, the junction kept 6 bases outside the gene matches. Looked up from germline, CDR1 is SGHNT and CDR2 is YYREEE (reference sequence). This CDR3 is 15 amino acids long. The CDR3 region is CASKNRDRGNYGYTF. The DNA of the CDR3 is TGTGCCAGCAAGAACCGGGACAGGGGGAACTATGGCTACACCTTC.

This sequence joins TRBV5-1 and TRBJ2-7; TRBD2 might be the D (5 bases). Germline CDR1 and CDR2: SGHRS and YFSETQ. The length of the CDR3 is 15 residues. Trimming cost V 5 bases and J 3 bases, with 18 bases left between them. CDR3 protein: CASRPDRASSYEQYF. In DNA form, the CDR3 reads TGCGCCAGCAGGCCGGATCGGGCTAGCAGCTACGAGCAGTACTTC.

The V and J genes are TRBV25-1 and TRBJ1-6; the match to TRBD1 covers 10 bases. The CDR3 runs to 15 residues. Unmatched junction bases numbered 7, after V lost 6 bases and J lost 8 bases. In germline, CDR1 is MGHDK, CDR2 SYGVNS. The CDR3 DNA is TGTGCCAGCAGGGTGGGGGACAGGGGATATTCACCCCTCCACTTT. Its protein is CASRVGDRGYSPLHF.

The chain has TRBV29-1 and TRBJ2-7; perhaps TRBD2 as D (6 bases). The length of the CDR3 is 14 residues. In germline, CDR1 is SQVTM, CDR2 ANQGSEA. Trimming removed 7 bases from V and 0 bases from J, with 16 bases in between. CDR3 protein: CSARGTESSYEQYF. The DNA of the CDR3 is TGCAGCGCCCGAGGGACTGAGAGCTCCTACGAGCAGTACTTC.

The genes are TRBV18 and TRBJ2-5, with TRBD2 identical over 12 bases. This CDR3 has 16 amino acids. In germline, CDR1 is KGHSH, CDR2 LQKENI. V lost 6 bases to trimming and J lost 6 bases; unmatched junction nucleotides: 11. The CDR3 is CASSPTSGSGEKTQYF. Written as DNA, the CDR3 is TGTGCCAGCTCCCCGACTAGCGGGAGTGGCGAAAAGACCCAGTACTTC.

This chain connects TRBV19 to TRBJ1-5; TRBD1 might be the D (6 bases). This CDR3 has 16 amino acids. The germline V gene has CDR1 LNHDA and CDR2 SQIVND (reference sequence). V lost 5 bases and J lost 4, with 18 bases in between. DNA for the CDR3: TGTGCCAGTAGTCCCCCCTCCGGGACACCAAATCAGCCCCAGCATTTT. Its protein is CASSPPSGTPNQPQHF.

The chain is built from TRBV18 and TRBJ2-5; D ambiguous. The CDR3 is made up of 13 amino acids. The ends were cut back, 4 bases at V and 2 bases at J, with 8 bases in the middle. Germline V gives CDR1 KGHSH, CDR2 LQKENI. The CDR3 is CASSRLGQETQYF. The CDR3 DNA is TGTGCCAGCTCACGATTGGGACAAGAGACCCAGTACTTC.

The V and J genes are TRBV29-1 and TRBJ1-1; 8 bases align to TRBD1. The V gene's germline CDR1 is SQVTM and CDR2 ANQGSEA. The CDR3 has 15 amino acids. CDR3 DNA: TGCGCCGGGACAGGCCTCACCCATGGGGACACTGAAGCTTTCTTT. Its translation is CAGTGLTHGDTEAFF.

The chain uses TRBV19 and TRBJ1-2; TRBD1 agrees at 7 bases. The CDR3 is 14 residues long. Per the germline V gene, CDR1 is LNHDA and CDR2 is SQIVND (reference sequence). The V and J ends lost 4 bases and 6 bases, in that order; junction bases with no gene match: 8. This chain's CDR3 is CASSTRQGLHGYTF. The DNA of the CDR3 is TGTGCCAGTAGTACTAGACAGGGCTTGCATGGCTACACCTTC.

The genes are TRBV7-2 and TRBJ2-7; D unclear. Germline V lookup: CDR1 SGHTA, CDR2 FQGNSA. The length of the CDR3 is 12 residues. V shed 1 base and J shed 10 bases, with 11 bases lying between them. The CDR3 DNA reads TGTGCCAGCAGCTTAGGCTTCAGGATACAGTACTTC. Protein: CASSLGFRIQYF.

This clone was seen a single time. The chain combines TRBV5-4 with TRBJ2-5; either TRBD1 or TRBD2 may supply D (5 bases each). This CDR3 has 15 amino acids. V was clipped by 3 bases and J by 3 bases, with 15 bases between them. From germline, CDR1 is SGHNT and CDR2 YYREEE (reference sequence). CDR3 in DNA: TGTGCCAGCAGCTGGGACGCCGGGGCCGAAGAGACCCAGTACTTC. This codes for CASSWDAGAEETQYF. The variable domain in full, with the rest retrieved from reference TRBV5-4 and TRBJ2-5, is ETGVTQSPTHLIKTRGQQVTLRCSSQSGHNTVSWYQQALGQGPQFIFQYYREEENGRGNFPPRFSGLQFPNYSSELNVNALELDDSALYLCASSWDAGAEETQYFGPGTRLLVL.

The J gene is TRBJ2-5, the V gene TRBV7-6; D not certain. CDR3 size: 17 residues. The V and J ends lost 2 bases and 4 bases respectively, with 20 bases between them. Germline V gene sequence: CDR1 SGHVS, CDR2 FNYEAQ. CDR3 residues: CASSLFGFQASRETQYF. In DNA form, the CDR3 reads TGTGCCAGCAGCTTATTCGGGTTCCAAGCTTCCCGAGAGACCCAGTACTTC.